This section outlines one TCR beta chain sequence together with its context. Its antigen is as yet unknown. Germline V CDR1 and CDR2: MNHEY, SMNVEV (reference sequence). There are 16 residues in the CDR3. Trimming pared 6 bases from V and 1 base from J, leaving 16 bases between. The data stem from a study of T cell responses to AZD1222 COVID-19 vaccine. Notes on the study in general: Every sample of the repertoires postdated the peak T cell response. The sample set comprised mostly white British donors with more females, and clonal diversity was possibly underestimated. Reportedly, close to half of spike-specific TCRs are directed against unmutated variant regions.

The protocol was immunoSEQ multiplex PCR, while the TCRdb copy is restricted to in-frame clones and leaves out a portion. The table includes some 100,000 clones, around 84% detected once. The TCR sequence derives from an adult in good health. V is TRBV27 and J is TRBJ1-5, with D possibly being TRBD1 (5 bases). The sample here was peripheral blood, taken on day 0 of AZD1222 vaccination. The CDR3 DNA is TGTGCCAGCAGAAAAAGTAGGGGTTCCAGCAATCAGCCCCAGCATTTT. This gives the protein CASRKSRGSSNQPQHF.